A single sample gave rise to the 2 T cell receptor beta chains below, sequenced in a study of cytomegalovirus exposure and HLA in healthy donors. A multiplex PCR was run with 60 Vbeta primers and 13 Jbeta primers. Sequencing was performed with immunoSEQ multiplex PCR; in TCRdb, only in-frame clones are kept and a portion is missing. The sample records 150,000 to 200,000 clones, roughly four fifths being singletons. The material sequenced was PBMCs. These receptors were collected from a man younger than 40 in good health and CMV-seronegative.

The chain couples TRBV9 to TRBJ2-2; D perhaps matches TRBD2 (5 bases). This CDR3 is 14 amino acids long. CDR1 SGDLS and CDR2 YYNGEE come from the germline V gene. The germline V and J ends were trimmed by 2 bases and 4 bases, with 9 bases remaining between them. This CDR3 reads CASSVGGPTGELFF. The CDR3 DNA reads TGTGCCAGCAGCGTGGGCGGGCCCACCGGGGAGCTGTTTTTT.

V and J are TRBV5-1 and TRBJ2-1; TRBD2 aligns across 13 bases. CDR1 and CDR2 from the germline V gene are SGHRS and YFSETQ. The CDR3 totals 20 residues. The trim removed 0 bases at V and 9 bases at J, leaving 18 bases unmatched. CDR3: CASSLAGPGLAGIRGSEQFF. As DNA, the CDR3 is TGCGCCAGCAGCTTGGCAGGTCCGGGACTAGCGGGAATCCGCGGATCTGAGCAGTTCTTC. Full variable domain (rest looked up from reference TRBV5-1 and TRBJ2-1): KAGVTQTPRYLIKTRGQQVTLSCSPISGHRSVSWYQQTPGQGLQFLFEYFSETQRNKGNFPGRFSGRQFSNSRSEMNVSTLELGDSALYLCASSLAGPGLAGIRGSEQFFGPGTRLTVL.